This TCR beta chain is from a study of OX40 agonist ivuxolimab in advanced cancers. Baseline was the first blood sampling point, followed by cycle 4 day 1 and cycle 7 day 1. Sequencing used immunoSEQ multiplex PCR; TCRdb keeps in-frame clones, though not all of them. The sample records 74,000 or so clones, roughly 91% being singletons. Germline V lookup: CDR1 SGHTA, CDR2 FQGNSA. The CDR3 contains 15 residues. The V and J ends lost 5 bases and 1 base respectively, with 13 bases between them. The sample in question was CD4+ or CD8+ T cells sorted from blood, obtained in a trial of the OX40 agonist ivuxolimab. The source is an adult with an advanced solid tumor such as melanoma, head and neck, liver or kidney cancer. V and J are TRBV7-2 and TRBJ2-3; the D gene is possibly TRBD2 (6 bases). CDR3 sequence (DNA): TGTGCCAGCAGCCCCATGGGACTTGGCACAGATACGCAGTATTTT. It translates to CASSPMGLGTDTQYF.